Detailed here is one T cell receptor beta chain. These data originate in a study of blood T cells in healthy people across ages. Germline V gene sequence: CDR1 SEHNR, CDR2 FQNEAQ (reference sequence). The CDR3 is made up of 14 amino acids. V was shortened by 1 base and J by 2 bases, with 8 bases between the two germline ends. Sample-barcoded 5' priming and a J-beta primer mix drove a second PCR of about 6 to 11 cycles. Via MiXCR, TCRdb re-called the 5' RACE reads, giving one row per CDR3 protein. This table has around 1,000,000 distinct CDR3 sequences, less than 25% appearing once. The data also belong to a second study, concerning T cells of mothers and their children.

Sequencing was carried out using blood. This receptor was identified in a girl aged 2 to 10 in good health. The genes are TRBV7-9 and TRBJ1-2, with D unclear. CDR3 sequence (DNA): TGTGCCAGCAGCTTAGGGCAATCGAACTATGGCTACACCTTC. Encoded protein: CASSLGQSNYGYTF.